The 12 T cell receptor beta chains below come from one sample, sequenced in a study of metastatic and nonmetastatic thyroid tumors. TCRdb reprocessed the PCR reads using MiXCR. The sample holds approximately 16,000 clones, about 30% seen once. Prior to thyroid surgery, none of the patients had received any treatment. The sequenced sample consisted of tumor tissue. The receptor source for this set is a male donor with papillary thyroid cancer or a benign thyroid nodule (not recorded which). Some clones in this sample may be carry-over from other donors' samples.

Turning to this clone: One junction end disagrees with the germline gene, perhaps due to a read error. The chain recombines TRBV2 with TRBJ2-7; possibly TRBD2 for D (5 bases). Germline assignment: CDR1 SNHLY and CDR2 FYNNEI. CDR3 length: 16 amino acids. The DNA for the CDR3 is TGTGACAGCAGTGAAGCGGTTCGCGGAAAGTACTACGAGCAGTACTTC. Its protein is CDSSEAVRGKYYEQYF.

J is TRBJ1-3 and V is TRBV6-1; D is unresolved. Germline V gene sequence: CDR1 MNHNS, CDR2 SASEGT. The germline V and J ends were trimmed by 7 bases and 1 base, with 11 bases remaining between them. The CDR3 is made up of 14 amino acids. The CDR3 here is CASTGGGSGNTIYF. In DNA, the CDR3 is TGTGCCAGCACGGGAGGCGGATCTGGAAACACCATATATTTT.

The chain recombines TRBV5-1 with TRBJ2-3; D not certain. Germline assignment: CDR1 SGHRS and CDR2 YFSETQ. V was trimmed by 4 bases and J by 1 base, leaving 13 bases between them. The CDR3 sequence is 15 residues long. The CDR3 reads CASSPPLGGTDTQYF. The CDR3 nucleotides read TGCGCCAGCAGCCCCCCCCTTGGGGGCACAGATACGCAGTATTTT.

V is TRBV28 and J is TRBJ1-1; 7 positions agree with TRBD1. The germline V gene encodes CDR1 MDHEN and CDR2 SYDVKM. The CDR3 runs 15 residues. Trimming removed 6 bases from V and 4 bases from J; junction bases left unmatched: 11. The CDR3 here is CASSSGQFGSTEAFF. CDR3 sequence (DNA): TGTGCCAGCAGCTCGGGACAGTTCGGGAGCACTGAAGCTTTCTTT.

The gene calls are TRBV20-1 and TRBJ1-2, with D unclear. Germline V gene lookup returns CDR1 DFQATT and CDR2 SNEGSKA (reference sequence). CDR3 size: 12 residues. Trimming removed 0 bases at V and 7 bases at J, with 9 bases between. The CDR3 DNA sequence: TGCAGTGCTAGAGATCTCGGGTCTGGCTACACCTTC. Amino acids: CSARDLGSGYTF.

This clone is medium-sized. The gene calls are TRBV5-1 and TRBJ2-1, with D possibly being TRBD2 (6 bases). Germline assignment: CDR1 SGHRS and CDR2 YFSETQ. Trimming took off 3 bases at V and 7 bases at J, with 11 bases between the two ends. The CDR3 has 13 amino acids. The CDR3 bases are TGCGCCAGCAGCTCCGGGACTGCAAATGAGCAGTTCTTC. It specifies CASSSGTANEQFF.

This clone was observed a handful of times. The rearrangement joins TRBV27 to TRBJ1-1; maybe TRBD1 (5 bases). This CDR3 is 15 amino acids long. V was clipped by 6 bases and J by 2 bases, with 16 bases between them. The V gene's germline CDR1 is MNHEY and CDR2 SMNVEV (reference sequence). CDR3 DNA sequence: TGTGCCAGCAGGTCTGGACAAGGGCCTAACACTGAAGCTTTCTTT. Its protein product is CASRSGQGPNTEAFF.

The chain joins TRBV28 to TRBJ2-1, with unresolved D. V gave up 10 bases and J gave up 4 bases, with 26 bases separating them. The length of the CDR3 is 17 residues. CDR1 and CDR2 (germline): MDHEN, SYDVKM. The CDR3 is CATSSVFRALGYNEQFF. CDR3 sequence (DNA): TGTGCCACCTCGTCGGTATTCCGGGCCTTAGGGTACAATGAGCAGTTCTTC.

This clone was counted only a few times. Here the CDR3 DNA reads TGTGCCAGCAGTTACGTCAGCGGGAGTTTTTACGAGCAGTACTTC. It translates to CASSYVSGSFYEQYF. This sequence joins TRBV6-2 or TRBV6-3 and TRBJ2-7; TRBD2 aligns across 8 bases. This CDR3 is built from 15 residues. CDR1 MNHEY and CDR2 SVGEGT come from the germline V gene. The V gene end was trimmed by 2 bases and the J gene end by 4 bases; junction bases not matched to a gene: 7.

The sample holds many counts of this clone. The CDR3 loop reads CASSVLAGGRDTQYF. CDR3 nucleotide sequence: TGTGCCAGCAGTGTCCTAGCGGGAGGGCGAGATACGCAGTATTTT. The chain combines TRBV6-4 with TRBJ2-3; 12 nucleotides agree with TRBD2. The V and J ends lost 4 bases and 5 bases, in that order; junction bases with no gene match: 4. The CDR3 is 15 residues long. Germline values: CDR1 MRHNA, CDR2 SNTAGT.

This clone showed up many times. V gene TRBV7-2 combines with J gene TRBJ2-3, with 12 bases matching TRBD2. Germline CDR1 reads SGHTA; CDR2 reads FQGNSA. The junction had 5 bases not matched to a gene; V was cut back by 1 base and J by 6 bases. There are 16 residues in the CDR3. CDR3 nucleotides: TGTGCCAGCAGCTTAGGGACTAGCGGGGTAGGGGATACGCAGTATTTT. Encoded protein: CASSLGTSGVGDTQYF.

V is TRBV7-3 and J is TRBJ1-1, with a tentative D call TRBD1 (5 bases). Germline V CDR1 and CDR2: SGHTA, FQGTGA. Trimming took off 2 bases at V and 6 bases at J, with 13 bases between the two ends. CDR3 size: 14 residues. CDR3 sequence: CASSLSGHPAEAFF. CDR3 nucleotides: TGTGCCAGCAGCTTATCAGGGCACCCAGCTGAAGCTTTCTTT.